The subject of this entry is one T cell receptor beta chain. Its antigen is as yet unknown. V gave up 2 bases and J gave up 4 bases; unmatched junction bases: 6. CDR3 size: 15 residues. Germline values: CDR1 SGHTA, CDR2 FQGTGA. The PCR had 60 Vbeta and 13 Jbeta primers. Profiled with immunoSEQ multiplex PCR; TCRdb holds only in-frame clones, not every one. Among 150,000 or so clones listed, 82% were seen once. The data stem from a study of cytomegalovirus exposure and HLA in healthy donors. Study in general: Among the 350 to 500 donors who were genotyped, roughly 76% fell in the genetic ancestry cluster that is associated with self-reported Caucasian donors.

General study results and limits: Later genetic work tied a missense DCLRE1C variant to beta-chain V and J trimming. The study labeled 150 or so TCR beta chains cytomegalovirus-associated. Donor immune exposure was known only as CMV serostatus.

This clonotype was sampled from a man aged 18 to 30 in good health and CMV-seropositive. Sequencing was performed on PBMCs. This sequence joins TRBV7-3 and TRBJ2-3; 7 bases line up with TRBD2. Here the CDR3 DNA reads TGTGCCAGCAGCTTATCTGGCGCGGGAGCAGATACGCAGTATTTT. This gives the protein CASSLSGAGADTQYF.